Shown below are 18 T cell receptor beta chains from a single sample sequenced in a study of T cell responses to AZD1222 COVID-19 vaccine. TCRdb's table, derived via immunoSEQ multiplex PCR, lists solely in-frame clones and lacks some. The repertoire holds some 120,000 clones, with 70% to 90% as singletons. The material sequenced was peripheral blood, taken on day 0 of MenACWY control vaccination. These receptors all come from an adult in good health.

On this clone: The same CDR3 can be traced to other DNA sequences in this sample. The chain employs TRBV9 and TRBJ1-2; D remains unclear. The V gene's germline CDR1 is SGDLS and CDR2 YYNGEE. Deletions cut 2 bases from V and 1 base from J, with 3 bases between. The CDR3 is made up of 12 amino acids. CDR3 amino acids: CASSVNNYGYTF. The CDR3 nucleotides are TGTGCCAGCAGCGTCAATAACTATGGCTACACCTTC.

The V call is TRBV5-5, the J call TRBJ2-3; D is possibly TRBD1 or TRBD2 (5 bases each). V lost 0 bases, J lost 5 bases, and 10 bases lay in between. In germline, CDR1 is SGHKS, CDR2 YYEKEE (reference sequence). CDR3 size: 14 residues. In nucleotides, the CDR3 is TGTGCCAGCAGCTTGGGAGGGGTGAGAGATACGCAGTATTTT. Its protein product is CASSLGGVRDTQYF.

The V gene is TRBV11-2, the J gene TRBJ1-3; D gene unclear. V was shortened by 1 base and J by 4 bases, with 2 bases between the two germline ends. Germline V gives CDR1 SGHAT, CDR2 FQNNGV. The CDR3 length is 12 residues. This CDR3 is CASSLAGNTIYF. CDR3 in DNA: TGTGCCAGCAGCTTAGCCGGAAACACCATATATTTT.

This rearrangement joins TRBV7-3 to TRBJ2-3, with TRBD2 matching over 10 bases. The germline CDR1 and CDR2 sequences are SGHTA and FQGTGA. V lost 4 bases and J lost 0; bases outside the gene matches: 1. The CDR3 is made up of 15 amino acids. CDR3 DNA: TGTGCCAGCAGCTCACTAGCGGGGAGCACAGATACGCAGTATTTT. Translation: CASSSLAGSTDTQYF.

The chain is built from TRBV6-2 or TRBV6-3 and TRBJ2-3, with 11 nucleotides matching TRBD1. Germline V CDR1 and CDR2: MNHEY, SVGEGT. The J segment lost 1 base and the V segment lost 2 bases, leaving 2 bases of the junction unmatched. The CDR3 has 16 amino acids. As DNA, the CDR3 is TGTGCCAGCAGTTACAGGACAGGGGGCGGCACAGATACGCAGTATTTT. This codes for CASSYRTGGGTDTQYF.

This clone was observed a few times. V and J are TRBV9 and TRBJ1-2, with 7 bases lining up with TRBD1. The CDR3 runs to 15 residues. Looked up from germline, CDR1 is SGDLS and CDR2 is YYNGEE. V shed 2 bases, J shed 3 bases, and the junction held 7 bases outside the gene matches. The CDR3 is CASSVSSTGYYGYTF. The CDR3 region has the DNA TGTGCCAGCAGCGTTTCCTCGACAGGGTACTATGGCTACACCTTC.

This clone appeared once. The CDR3 loop is CASSWGPGQHYGYTF. As DNA, the CDR3 is TGTGCCAGCAGCTGGGGTCCGGGACAGCACTATGGCTACACCTTC. The gene calls are TRBV5-5 and TRBJ1-2, with TRBD1 matching over 7 bases. The V segment lost 3 bases and the J segment 3 bases; nucleotides outside the gene matches: 8. The CDR3 loop spans 15 amino acids. Germline V gives CDR1 SGHKS, CDR2 YYEKEE (reference sequence).

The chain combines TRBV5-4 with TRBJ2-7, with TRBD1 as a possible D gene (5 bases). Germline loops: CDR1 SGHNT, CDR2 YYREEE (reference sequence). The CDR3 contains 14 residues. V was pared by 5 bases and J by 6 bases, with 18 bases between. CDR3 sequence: CASSSSQDRSEQYF. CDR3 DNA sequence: TGTGCCAGCAGTTCCTCCCAAGACAGATCCGAGCAGTACTTC.

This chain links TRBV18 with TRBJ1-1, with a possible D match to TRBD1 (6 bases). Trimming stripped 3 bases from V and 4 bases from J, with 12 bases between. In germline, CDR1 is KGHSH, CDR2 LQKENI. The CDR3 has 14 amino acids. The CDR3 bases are TGTGCCAGCTCACCTTCGGGGGGCCTCACTGAAGCTTTCTTT. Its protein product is CASSPSGGLTEAFF. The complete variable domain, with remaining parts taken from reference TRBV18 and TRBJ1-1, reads NAGVMQNPRHLVRRRGQEARLRCSPMKGHSHVYWYRQLPEEGLKFMVYLQKENIIDESGMPKERFSAEFPKEGPSILRIQQVVRGDSAAYFCASSPSGGLTEAFFGQGTRLTVV.

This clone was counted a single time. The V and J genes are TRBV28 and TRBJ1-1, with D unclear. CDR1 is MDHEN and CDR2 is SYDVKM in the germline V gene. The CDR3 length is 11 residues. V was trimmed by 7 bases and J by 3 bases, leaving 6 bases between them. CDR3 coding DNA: TGTGCCAGCAACGGGTACACTGAAGCTTTCTTT. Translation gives CASNGYTEAFF.

The CDR3 region has the DNA TGTGCCAGTAGTATTCAAGCAGGGGTGTACGAGCAGTACTTC. It translates to CASSIQAGVYEQYF. The chain couples TRBV19 to TRBJ2-7, with D perhaps matching TRBD1 (6 bases). In germline, CDR1 is LNHDA, CDR2 SQIVND (reference sequence). The V gene lost 3 bases and the J gene lost 4 bases, with 13 bases spanning the gap. CDR3 length: 14 residues.

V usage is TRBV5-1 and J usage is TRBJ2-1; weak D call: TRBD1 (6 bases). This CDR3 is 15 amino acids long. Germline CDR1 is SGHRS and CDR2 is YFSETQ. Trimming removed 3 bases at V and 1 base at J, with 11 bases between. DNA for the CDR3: TGCGCCAGCAGCTATTACAGGGCTTCCTACAATGAGCAGTTCTTC. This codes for CASSYYRASYNEQFF.

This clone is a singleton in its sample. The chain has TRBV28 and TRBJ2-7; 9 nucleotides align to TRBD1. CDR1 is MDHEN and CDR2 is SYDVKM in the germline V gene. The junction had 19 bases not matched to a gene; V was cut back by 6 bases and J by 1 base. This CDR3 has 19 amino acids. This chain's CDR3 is CASSPAQGAQRSGSYEQYF. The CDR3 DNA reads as TGTGCCAGCAGCCCGGCACAGGGGGCGCAGAGGTCTGGGTCCTACGAGCAGTACTTC.

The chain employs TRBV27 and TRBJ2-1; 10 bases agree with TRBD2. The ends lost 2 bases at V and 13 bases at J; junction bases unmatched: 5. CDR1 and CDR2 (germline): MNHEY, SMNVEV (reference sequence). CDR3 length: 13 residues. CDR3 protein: CASSLTSGAIQFF. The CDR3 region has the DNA TGTGCCAGCAGTTTAACTAGCGGGGCGATACAGTTCTTC.

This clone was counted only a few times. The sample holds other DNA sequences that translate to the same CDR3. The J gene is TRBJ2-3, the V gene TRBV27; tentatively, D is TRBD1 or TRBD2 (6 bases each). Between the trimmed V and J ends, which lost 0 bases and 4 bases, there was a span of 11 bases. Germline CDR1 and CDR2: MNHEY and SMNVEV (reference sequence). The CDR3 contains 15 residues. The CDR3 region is CASSLSGGLSDTQYF. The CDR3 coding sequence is TGTGCCAGCAGTTTATCCGGGGGCCTGTCAGATACGCAGTATTTT.

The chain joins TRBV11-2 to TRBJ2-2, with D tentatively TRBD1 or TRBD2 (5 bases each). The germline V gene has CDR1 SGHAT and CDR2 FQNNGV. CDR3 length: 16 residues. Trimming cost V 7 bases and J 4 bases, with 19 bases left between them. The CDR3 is CASKPIRERGTGELFF. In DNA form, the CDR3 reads TGTGCCAGCAAACCGATCAGGGAGAGGGGCACCGGGGAGCTGTTTTTT.

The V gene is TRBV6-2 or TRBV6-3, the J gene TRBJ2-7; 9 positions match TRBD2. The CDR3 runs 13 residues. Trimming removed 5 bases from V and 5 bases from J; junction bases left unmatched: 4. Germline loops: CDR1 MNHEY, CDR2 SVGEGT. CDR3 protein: CASSLAGFNEQYF. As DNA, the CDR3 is TGTGCCAGCAGTCTAGCGGGGTTCAACGAGCAGTACTTC.

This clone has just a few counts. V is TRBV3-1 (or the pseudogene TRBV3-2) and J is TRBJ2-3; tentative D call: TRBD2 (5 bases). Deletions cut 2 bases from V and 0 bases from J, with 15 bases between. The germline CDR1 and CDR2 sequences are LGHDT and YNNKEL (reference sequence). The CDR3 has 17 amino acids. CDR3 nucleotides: TGTGCCAGCAGCCAATCGTCGGTGGGAGCTAGCACAGATACGCAGTATTTT. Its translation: CASSQSSVGASTDTQYF.